The T cell receptor beta chain under discussion was sequenced for a study of T cell responses to AZD1222 COVID-19 vaccine. Points on this clone: Antigen unknown.

CDR3 length: 14 amino acids. The germline CDR1 and CDR2 sequences are KGHSH and LQKENI. V shed 6 bases, J shed 0 bases, and the junction held 4 bases outside the gene matches. Method: immunoSEQ multiplex PCR; TCRdb's copy keeps in-frame clones and lacks some. The sample yields 80,000 to 130,000 clones, 87% seen once. Study-level findings and limits: Among the donors, most were white British and more were female, and clonal diversity was possibly underestimated.

The V and J genes are TRBV18 and TRBJ1-2; 7 bases line up with TRBD1. The sequence was obtained from an adult in good health. The specimen comprised peripheral blood, sampled on day 0 of AZD1222 vaccination. CDR3 protein: CASSPDRANYGYTF. CDR3 DNA sequence: TGTGCCAGCTCTCCCGACAGGGCTAACTATGGCTACACCTTC.